Sequencing of this T cell receptor (beta chain) was carried out in a study of follicular helper T cells after annual influenza vaccination. Study context: Some donors were sampled over the 2013-2014, 2014-2015 and 2015-2016 vaccinations. Study results and caveats: Most later recoveries of Day 7 ICOS+CD38+ clones were ICOS-CD38- cTfh.

As for time point: 2013-2014 season, 7 days after vaccination. Unmatched junction bases numbered 10, after V lost 4 bases and J lost 7 bases. Germline V gene sequence: CDR1 SGHKS, CDR2 YYEKEE (reference sequence). The CDR3 is 14 amino acids. This clone was seen only a few times. Its specificity is not known. Measured with immunoSEQ multiplex PCR; TCRdb has only the in-frame clones, and not every one. This sample yields just over 8,500 clones, of which 83% are seen a single time; approximately 3% belongs to the top ten. Specimen: CXCR5+ CD38- circulating T follicular helper cells from blood, collected 7 days after influenza vaccination. As for subset: circulating Tfh, non-naive CD4+CXCR5+PD-1+ (ICOS+CD38+ or ICOS-CD38-). The chain employs TRBV5-5 and TRBJ2-7; 8 bases are shared with TRBD1. The sequence came from an adult who received the influenza vaccine. CDR3 loop: CASSIRDRKPEQYF. The CDR3 nucleotides read TGTGCCAGCAGCATCCGGGACAGGAAACCTGAGCAGTACTTC.